A selection of T cell receptor beta chains follows, all from one sample in a study of cytomegalovirus exposure and HLA in healthy donors. Method: immunoSEQ multiplex PCR; TCRdb's copy keeps in-frame clones and lacks some. The sample consists of 100,000 to 150,000 clones, around 76% of them appearing once. Sequenced sample: PBMCs. The source of these receptors is a woman aged 55-75 years in good health and CMV-seropositive. Both conserved end residues are part of each CDR3. The order of the fields is CDR3 length, J gene, V gene, D gene, clone size, CDR3 DNA, CDR3 protein. A D gene is named only where the DNA matches it firmly. Clone size is stated in some rows and not others, as once, few, many or a class when expanded.

CDR3 length: 13; J gene: TRBJ2-7; V gene: TRBV29-1; D gene: TRBD1; clone size: few; CDR3 DNA: TGCAGCGGGGGAACCGGGACAGGGGGCGAGCAGTACTTC; CDR3 protein: CSGGTGTGGEQYF
CDR3 length: 15; J gene: TRBJ2-7; V gene: TRBV13; D gene: TRBD2; clone size: NA; CDR3 DNA: TGTGCCAGCAGCTTAGCTCTTCTAGCGGGAGGCGAGCAGTACTTC; CDR3 protein: CASSLALLAGGEQYF
CDR3 length: 15; J gene: TRBJ2-4; V gene: TRBV6-1; D gene: TRBD1; clone size: NA; CDR3 DNA: TGTGCCAGCAGCGGACAGGTACTAGCCAAAAACATTCAGTACTTC; CDR3 protein: CASSGQVLAKNIQYF
CDR3 length: 15; J gene: TRBJ2-7; V gene: TRBV4-1; D gene: TRBD1; clone size: NA; CDR3 DNA: TGCGCCAGCAGCCAAGAGAGGGGACAGGAGGACGAGCAGTACTTC; CDR3 protein: CASSQERGQEDEQYF
CDR3 length: 16; J gene: TRBJ2-5; V gene: TRBV6-1; D gene: TRBD1; clone size: NA; CDR3 DNA: TGTGCCAGCAGTGAGACTAGGACAGGGGATGGAGAGACCCAGTACTTC; CDR3 protein: CASSETRTGDGETQYF
CDR3 length: 16; J gene: TRBJ1-1; V gene: TRBV15; D gene: TRBD1; clone size: once; CDR3 DNA: TGTGCCACCAGCGGCCGGGACAGTCTATTGAACACTGAAGCTTTCTTT; CDR3 protein: CATSGRDSLLNTEAFF
CDR3 length: 17; J gene: TRBJ2-5; V gene: TRBV7-9; D gene: TRBD2; clone size: NA; CDR3 DNA: TGTGCCAGCAGCCCTCCTGGGGTTAGCGGGAGAGTAGAGACCCAGTACTTC; CDR3 protein: CASSPPGVSGRVETQYF
CDR3 length: 14; J gene: TRBJ1-1; V gene: TRBV5-6; D gene: NA; clone size: few; CDR3 DNA: TGTGCCAGCAGGAAAGAGACAGGAAACACTGAAGCTTTCTTT; CDR3 protein: CASRKETGNTEAFF
CDR3 length: 14; J gene: TRBJ2-7; V gene: TRBV19; D gene: TRBD1; clone size: NA; CDR3 DNA: TGTGCCAGTAGCCGGACAGGGGGCCCCTACGAGCAGTACTTC; CDR3 protein: CASSRTGGPYEQYF
CDR3 length: 15; J gene: TRBJ2-1; V gene: TRBV5-4; D gene: TRBD1; clone size: NA; CDR3 DNA: TGTGCCAGCAGCTCTCCGGGACAGGGGTACAATGAGCAGTTCTTC; CDR3 protein: CASSSPGQGYNEQFF
CDR3 length: 15; J gene: TRBJ2-7; V gene: TRBV18; D gene: NA; clone size: NA; CDR3 DNA: TGTGCCAGCTCCCCAACCGTTCTATCCCACTACGAGCAGTACTTC; CDR3 protein: CASSPTVLSHYEQYF
CDR3 length: 15; J gene: TRBJ2-3; V gene: TRBV30; D gene: TRBD2; clone size: NA; CDR3 DNA: TGTGCCTGGAGTCGGACTAGCGGGGTGTCAGATACGCAGTATTTT; CDR3 protein: CAWSRTSGVSDTQYF
CDR3 length: 17; J gene: TRBJ1-6; V gene: TRBV5-1; D gene: TRBD1; clone size: NA; CDR3 DNA: TGCGCCAGCAGCTTGGAGCAGGGGGGCTCCTATAATTCACCCCTCCACTTT; CDR3 protein: CASSLEQGGSYNSPLHF
CDR3 length: 15; J gene: TRBJ1-1; V gene: TRBV19; D gene: TRBD1; clone size: NA; CDR3 DNA: TGTGCCAGTAGTCTGGACAGGGGGAGGAACACTGAAGCTTTCTTT; CDR3 protein: CASSLDRGRNTEAFF
CDR3 length: 14; J gene: TRBJ2-1; V gene: TRBV10-3; D gene: TRBD1; clone size: once; CDR3 DNA: TGTGCCACTACGGACAGGGGATCCTACAATGAGCAGTTCTTC; CDR3 protein: CATTDRGSYNEQFF
CDR3 length: 14; J gene: TRBJ1-2; V gene: TRBV6-5; D gene: TRBD1; clone size: NA; CDR3 DNA: TGTGCCAGCAGTTCTACAGGGGCCCCCTATGGCTACACCTTC; CDR3 protein: CASSSTGAPYGYTF
CDR3 length: 14; J gene: TRBJ1-1; V gene: TRBV2; D gene: NA; clone size: NA; CDR3 DNA: TGTGCCAGCACTAGGCTGGGGGGGAACACTGAAGCTTTCTTT; CDR3 protein: CASTRLGGNTEAFF
CDR3 length: 18; J gene: TRBJ2-1; V gene: TRBV7-3; D gene: TRBD2; clone size: NA; CDR3 DNA: TGTGCCAGCAGCCCAAAGCCTATATCTAGCGGAGACTACAATGAGCAGTTCTTC; CDR3 protein: CASSPKPISSGDYNEQFF
CDR3 length: 15; J gene: TRBJ1-2; V gene: TRBV30; D gene: TRBD1; clone size: NA; CDR3 DNA: TGTGCCTGGAGTGTGCCGGGACAGAGTTTCTTCGGCTACACCTTC; CDR3 protein: CAWSVPGQSFFGYTF
CDR3 length: 16; J gene: TRBJ2-6; V gene: TRBV10-3; D gene: NA; clone size: NA; CDR3 DNA: TGTGCCATCAGTGACAGGGGATTGACTGGGGCCAACGTCCTGACTTTC; CDR3 protein: CAISDRGLTGANVLTF
CDR3 length: 15; J gene: TRBJ2-2; V gene: TRBV7-9; D gene: NA; clone size: once; CDR3 DNA: TGTTCCAGCAGCTTACGCGGGACCAACACCGGGGAGCTGTTTTTT; CDR3 protein: CSSSLRGTNTGELFF
CDR3 length: 14; J gene: TRBJ1-5; V gene: TRBV7-2; D gene: NA; clone size: NA; CDR3 DNA: TGTGCCAGCAGCTTCCAGGGTGGGGATCAGCCCCAGCATTTT; CDR3 protein: CASSFQGGDQPQHF
CDR3 length: 15; J gene: TRBJ1-5; V gene: TRBV5-8; D gene: NA; clone size: NA; CDR3 DNA: TGTGCCAGCATCCCGTCCCCGGGGAGCAATCAGCCCCAGCATTTT; CDR3 protein: CASIPSPGSNQPQHF
CDR3 length: 15; J gene: TRBJ2-7; V gene: TRBV7-2; D gene: TRBD1; clone size: NA; CDR3 DNA: TGTGCCAGCAGCCTCGGGACAGGGGAATCCTACGAGCAGTACTTC; CDR3 protein: CASSLGTGESYEQYF
CDR3 length: 19; J gene: TRBJ2-2; V gene: TRBV5-1; D gene: TRBD1; clone size: NA; CDR3 DNA: TGCGCCAGCAGCTTGGGTTACTATTCCGGGACAGATAACACCGGGGAGCTGTTTTTT; CDR3 protein: CASSLGYYSGTDNTGELFF
CDR3 length: 14; J gene: TRBJ1-2; V gene: TRBV5-1; D gene: TRBD1; clone size: NA; CDR3 DNA: TGCGCCAGCAGCTTGGGGACAGGGGGCTATGGCTACACCTTC; CDR3 protein: CASSLGTGGYGYTF
CDR3 length: 15; J gene: TRBJ2-1; V gene: TRBV5-6; D gene: NA; clone size: NA; CDR3 DNA: TGTGCCAGCAGCTTGGAACGAGGGAGCCTCAATGAGCAGTTCTTC; CDR3 protein: CASSLERGSLNEQFF
CDR3 length: 15; J gene: TRBJ2-3; V gene: TRBV5-1; D gene: TRBD2; clone size: NA; CDR3 DNA: TGCGCCAGCAGCTTGGGGACTAGCGGAAGGGATACGCAGTATTTT; CDR3 protein: CASSLGTSGRDTQYF
CDR3 length: 16; J gene: TRBJ2-7; V gene: TRBV27; D gene: TRBD1; clone size: NA; CDR3 DNA: TGTGCCAGCAGTTCACACGCAGGGGGCGTGACCTACGAGCAGTACTTC; CDR3 protein: CASSSHAGGVTYEQYF
CDR3 length: 16; J gene: TRBJ2-2; V gene: TRBV5-1; D gene: TRBD2; clone size: NA; CDR3 DNA: TGCGCCAGCAGCCTCAGCGGGGCGACGAACACCGGGGAGCTGTTTTTT; CDR3 protein: CASSLSGATNTGELFF
CDR3 length: 16; J gene: TRBJ1-2; V gene: TRBV5-4; D gene: TRBD1; clone size: NA; CDR3 DNA: TGTGCCAGCAGCTTGGCCGCGGGACAGACGGGGTATGGCTACACCTTC; CDR3 protein: CASSLAAGQTGYGYTF
CDR3 length: 15; J gene: TRBJ1-2; V gene: TRBV12-1; D gene: NA; clone size: NA; CDR3 DNA: TGTGCCAGCAGCTTTAGGGTGTTCAGGGACTATGGCTACACCTTC; CDR3 protein: CASSFRVFRDYGYTF
CDR3 length: 15; J gene: TRBJ2-3; V gene: TRBV7-9; D gene: TRBD2; clone size: NA; CDR3 DNA: TGTGCCAGCAGCTTAGCCCGACTAGCGCCAGATACGCAGTATTTT; CDR3 protein: CASSLARLAPDTQYF
CDR3 length: 15; J gene: TRBJ2-2; V gene: TRBV9; D gene: TRBD1; clone size: NA; CDR3 DNA: TGTGCCAGCAGCTTTACGGGGACAGCCACCGGGGAGCTGTTTTTT; CDR3 protein: CASSFTGTATGELFF
CDR3 length: 13; J gene: TRBJ1-1; V gene: TRBV6-5; D gene: NA; clone size: NA; CDR3 DNA: TGTGCCAGCAGTTCCCAGGCCTCCCTTGAAGCTTTCTTT; CDR3 protein: CASSSQASLEAFF
CDR3 length: 14; J gene: TRBJ2-7; V gene: TRBV29-1; D gene: NA; clone size: NA; CDR3 DNA: TGCAGCGTTGCTGTGTTTGCGGGCGGTGTCGAGCAGTACTTC; CDR3 protein: CSVAVFAGGVEQYF
CDR3 length: 16; J gene: TRBJ1-5; V gene: TRBV18; D gene: TRBD1; clone size: NA; CDR3 DNA: TGTGCCAGCTCACCCGGGACAGACGATAGCAATCAGCCCCAGCATTTT; CDR3 protein: CASSPGTDDSNQPQHF
CDR3 length: 17; J gene: TRBJ2-1; V gene: TRBV7-3; D gene: TRBD2; clone size: medium-sized; CDR3 DNA: TGTGCCAGCAGCTTAACGGCTACTAGCGGGAGTAAAAATGAGCAGTTCTTC; CDR3 protein: CASSLTATSGSKNEQFF
CDR3 length: 15; J gene: TRBJ2-1; V gene: TRBV5-1; D gene: NA; clone size: few; CDR3 DNA: TGCGCCAGCAGCGGATCTAGCGCGACCTACAATGAGCAGTTCTTC; CDR3 protein: CASSGSSATYNEQFF
CDR3 length: 16; J gene: TRBJ2-3; V gene: TRBV18; D gene: TRBD2; clone size: few; CDR3 DNA: TGTGCCAGCTCCCTCGGACTAGCGGGGGGGGCAGATACGCAGTATTTT; CDR3 protein: CASSLGLAGGADTQYF
CDR3 length: 15; J gene: TRBJ1-2; V gene: TRBV6-6; D gene: NA; clone size: NA; CDR3 DNA: TGTGCCAGCACCAACGCCGGCGAGGGGGACTATGGCTACACCTTC; CDR3 protein: CASTNAGEGDYGYTF